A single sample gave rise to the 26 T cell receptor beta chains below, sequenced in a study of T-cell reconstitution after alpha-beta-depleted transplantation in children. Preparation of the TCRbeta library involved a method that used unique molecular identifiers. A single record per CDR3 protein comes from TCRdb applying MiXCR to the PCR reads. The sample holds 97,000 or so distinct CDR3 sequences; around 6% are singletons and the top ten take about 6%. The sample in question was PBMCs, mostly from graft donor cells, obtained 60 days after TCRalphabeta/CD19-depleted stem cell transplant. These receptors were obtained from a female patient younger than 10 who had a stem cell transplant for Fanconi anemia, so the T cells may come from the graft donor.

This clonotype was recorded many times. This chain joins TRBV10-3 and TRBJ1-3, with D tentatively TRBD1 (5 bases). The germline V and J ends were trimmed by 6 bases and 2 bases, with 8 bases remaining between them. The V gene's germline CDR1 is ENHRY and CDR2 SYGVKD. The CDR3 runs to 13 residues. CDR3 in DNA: TGTGCCATCAGGCAGGGCCCTGGAAACACCATATATTTT. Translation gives CAIRQGPGNTIYF.

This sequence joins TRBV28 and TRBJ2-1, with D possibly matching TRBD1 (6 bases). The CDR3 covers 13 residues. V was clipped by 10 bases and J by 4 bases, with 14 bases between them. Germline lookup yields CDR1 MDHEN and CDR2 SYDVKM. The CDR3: CATHEGEYNEQFF. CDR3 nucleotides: TGTGCCACCCACGAGGGGGAATACAATGAGCAGTTCTTC.

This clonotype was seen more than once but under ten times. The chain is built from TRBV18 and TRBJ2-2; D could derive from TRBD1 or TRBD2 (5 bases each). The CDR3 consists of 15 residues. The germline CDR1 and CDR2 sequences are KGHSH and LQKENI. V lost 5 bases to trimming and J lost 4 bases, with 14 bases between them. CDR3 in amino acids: CASSGGAGVTGELFF. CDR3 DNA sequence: TGTGCCAGCTCAGGGGGAGCTGGCGTCACCGGGGAGCTGTTTTTT.

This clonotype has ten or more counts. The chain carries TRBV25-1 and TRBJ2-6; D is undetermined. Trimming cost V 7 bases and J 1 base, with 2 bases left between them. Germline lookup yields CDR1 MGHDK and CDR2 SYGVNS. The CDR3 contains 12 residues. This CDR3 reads CASNSGANVLTF. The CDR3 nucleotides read TGTGCCAGCAATTCTGGGGCCAACGTCCTGACTTTC.

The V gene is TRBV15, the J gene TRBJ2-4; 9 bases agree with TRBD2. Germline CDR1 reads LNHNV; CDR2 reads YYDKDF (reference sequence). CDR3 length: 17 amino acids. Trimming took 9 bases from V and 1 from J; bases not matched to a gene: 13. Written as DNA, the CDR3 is TGTGCCACAGGGACCCTAGCGGGAAAGGCGGCCAAAAACATTCAGTACTTC. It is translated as CATGTLAGKAAKNIQYF.

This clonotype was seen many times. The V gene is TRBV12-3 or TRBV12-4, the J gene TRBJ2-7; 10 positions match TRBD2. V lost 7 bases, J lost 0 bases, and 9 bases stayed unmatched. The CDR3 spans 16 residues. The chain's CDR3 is CASTLGLAVLSYEQYF. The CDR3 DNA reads TGTGCCAGCACCCTCGGACTAGCGGTCCTCTCCTACGAGCAGTACTTC.

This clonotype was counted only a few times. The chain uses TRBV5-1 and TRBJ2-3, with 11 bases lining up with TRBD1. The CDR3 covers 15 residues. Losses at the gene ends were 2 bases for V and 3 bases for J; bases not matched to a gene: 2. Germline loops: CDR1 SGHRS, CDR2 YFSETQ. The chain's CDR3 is CASSFGTGGTDTQYF. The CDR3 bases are TGCGCCAGCAGCTTTGGGACAGGGGGGACAGATACGCAGTATTTT. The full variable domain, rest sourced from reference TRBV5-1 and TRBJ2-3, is KAGVTQTPRYLIKTRGQQVTLSCSPISGHRSVSWYQQTPGQGLQFLFEYFSETQRNKGNFPGRFSGRQFSNSRSEMNVSTLELGDSALYLCASSFGTGGTDTQYFGPGTRLTVL.

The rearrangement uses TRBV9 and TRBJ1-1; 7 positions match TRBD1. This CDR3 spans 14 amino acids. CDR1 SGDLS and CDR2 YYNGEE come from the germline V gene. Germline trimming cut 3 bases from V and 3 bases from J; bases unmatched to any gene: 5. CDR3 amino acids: CASSGGQPDTEAFF. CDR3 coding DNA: TGTGCCAGCAGCGGGGGACAGCCCGACACTGAAGCTTTCTTT.

The CDR3 sequence is CASLRRANTGELFF. The CDR3 DNA sequence: TGTGCCAGCCTGCGGCGGGCCAACACCGGGGAGCTGTTTTTT. V and J are TRBV2 and TRBJ2-2; tentatively, D is TRBD2 (5 bases). This CDR3 spans 14 amino acids. V was trimmed by 8 bases and J by 2 bases, leaving 12 bases between them. Germline-derived CDR1 and CDR2 are SNHLY and FYNNEI.

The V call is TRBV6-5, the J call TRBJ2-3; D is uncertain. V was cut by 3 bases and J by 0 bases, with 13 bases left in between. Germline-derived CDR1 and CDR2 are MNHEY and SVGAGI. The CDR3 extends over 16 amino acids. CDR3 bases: TGTGCCAGCAGTTATACTTTCTTCGATAGCACAGATACGCAGTATTTT. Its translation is CASSYTFFDSTDTQYF.

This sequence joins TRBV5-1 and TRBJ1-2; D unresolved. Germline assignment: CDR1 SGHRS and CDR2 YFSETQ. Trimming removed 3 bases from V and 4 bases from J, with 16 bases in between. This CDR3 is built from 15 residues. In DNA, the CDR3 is TGCGCCAGCAGCTCAGGACTCCTGAACCGCTATGGCTACACCTTC. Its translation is CASSSGLLNRYGYTF.

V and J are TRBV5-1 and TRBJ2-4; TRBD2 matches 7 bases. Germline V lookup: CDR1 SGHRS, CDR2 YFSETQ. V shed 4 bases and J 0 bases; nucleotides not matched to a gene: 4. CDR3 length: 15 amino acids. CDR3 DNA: TGCGCCAGCAGCCCACTAGCGCTAGCCAAAAACATTCAGTACTTC. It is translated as CASSPLALAKNIQYF.

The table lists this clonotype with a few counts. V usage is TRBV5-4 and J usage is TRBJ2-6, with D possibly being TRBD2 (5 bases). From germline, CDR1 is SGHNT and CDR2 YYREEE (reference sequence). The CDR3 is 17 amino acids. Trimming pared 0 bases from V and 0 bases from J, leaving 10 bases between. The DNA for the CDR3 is TGTGCCAGCAGCTTGGCCGCTAGCACCTCTGGGGCCAACGTCCTGACTTTC. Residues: CASSLAASTSGANVLTF. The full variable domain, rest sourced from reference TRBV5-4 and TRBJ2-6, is ETGVTQSPTHLIKTRGQQVTLRCSSQSGHNTVSWYQQALGQGPQFIFQYYREEENGRGNFPPRFSGLQFPNYSSELNVNALELDDSALYLCASSLAASTSGANVLTFGAGSRLTVL.

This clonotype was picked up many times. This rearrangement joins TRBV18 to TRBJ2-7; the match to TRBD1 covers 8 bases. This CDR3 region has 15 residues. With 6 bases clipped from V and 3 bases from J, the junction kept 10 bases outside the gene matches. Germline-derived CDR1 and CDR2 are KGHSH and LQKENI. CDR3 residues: CASSVGQGRDYEQYF. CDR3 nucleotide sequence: TGTGCCAGCTCGGTTGGACAGGGAAGAGACTACGAGCAGTACTTC.

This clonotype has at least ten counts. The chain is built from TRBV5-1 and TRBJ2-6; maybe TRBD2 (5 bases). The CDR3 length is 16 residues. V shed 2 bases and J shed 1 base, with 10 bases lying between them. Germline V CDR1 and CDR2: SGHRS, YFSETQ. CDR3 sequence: CASSFSLASGANVLTF. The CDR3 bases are TGCGCCAGCAGCTTCTCGCTAGCTTCTGGGGCCAACGTCCTGACTTTC.

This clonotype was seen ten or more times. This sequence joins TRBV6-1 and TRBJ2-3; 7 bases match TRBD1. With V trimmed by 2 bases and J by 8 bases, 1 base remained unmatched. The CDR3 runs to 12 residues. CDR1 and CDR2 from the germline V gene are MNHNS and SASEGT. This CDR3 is CASSESGGTQYF. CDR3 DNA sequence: TGTGCCAGCAGTGAATCAGGGGGTACGCAGTATTTT.

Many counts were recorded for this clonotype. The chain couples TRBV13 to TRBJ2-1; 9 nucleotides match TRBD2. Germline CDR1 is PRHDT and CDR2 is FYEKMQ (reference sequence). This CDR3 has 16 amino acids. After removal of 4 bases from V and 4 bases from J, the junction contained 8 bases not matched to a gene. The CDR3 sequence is CASSSTASGDYNEQFF. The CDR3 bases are TGTGCCAGCAGCTCAACGGCTAGCGGGGATTACAATGAGCAGTTCTTC. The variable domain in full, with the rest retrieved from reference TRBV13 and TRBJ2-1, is AAGVIQSPRHLIKEKRETATLKCYPIPRHDTVYWYQQGPGQDPQFLISFYEKMQSDKGSIPDRFSAQQFSDYHSELNMSSLELGDSALYFCASSSTASGDYNEQFFGPGTRLTVL.

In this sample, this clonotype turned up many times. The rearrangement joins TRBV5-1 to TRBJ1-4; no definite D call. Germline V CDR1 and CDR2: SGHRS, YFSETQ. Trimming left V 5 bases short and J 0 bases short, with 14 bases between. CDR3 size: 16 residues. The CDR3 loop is CASSIGRAATNEKLFF. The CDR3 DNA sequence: TGCGCCAGCAGTATTGGCAGAGCAGCAACTAATGAAAAACTGTTTTTT.

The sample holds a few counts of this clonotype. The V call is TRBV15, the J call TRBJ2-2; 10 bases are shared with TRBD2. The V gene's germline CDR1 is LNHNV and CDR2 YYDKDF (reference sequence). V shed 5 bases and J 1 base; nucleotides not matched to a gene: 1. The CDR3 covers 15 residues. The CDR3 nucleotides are TGTGCCACCAGCTGGACTAGCGGGAACACCGGGGAGCTGTTTTTT. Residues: CATSWTSGNTGELFF.

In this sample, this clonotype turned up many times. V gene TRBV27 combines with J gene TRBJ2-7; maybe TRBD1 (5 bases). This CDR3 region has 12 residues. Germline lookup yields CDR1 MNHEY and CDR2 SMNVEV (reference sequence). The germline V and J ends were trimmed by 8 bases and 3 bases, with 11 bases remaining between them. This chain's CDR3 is CASGAAIYEQYF. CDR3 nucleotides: TGTGCCAGCGGGGCAGCAATCTACGAGCAGTACTTC.

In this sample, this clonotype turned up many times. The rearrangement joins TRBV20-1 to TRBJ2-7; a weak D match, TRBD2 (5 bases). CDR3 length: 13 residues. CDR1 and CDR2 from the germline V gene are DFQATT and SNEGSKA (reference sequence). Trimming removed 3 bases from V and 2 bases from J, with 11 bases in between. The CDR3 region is CSASVTTTYEQYF. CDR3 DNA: TGCAGTGCTAGTGTGACTACAACCTACGAGCAGTACTTC.

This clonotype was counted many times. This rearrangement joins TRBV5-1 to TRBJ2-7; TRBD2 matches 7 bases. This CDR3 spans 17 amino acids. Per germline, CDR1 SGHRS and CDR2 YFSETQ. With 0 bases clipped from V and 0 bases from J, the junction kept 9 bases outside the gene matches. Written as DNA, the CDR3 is TGCGCCAGCAGCTTGGAGGTCCGAGCGGGGCGCTCCTACGAGCAGTACTTC. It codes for CASSLEVRAGRSYEQYF.

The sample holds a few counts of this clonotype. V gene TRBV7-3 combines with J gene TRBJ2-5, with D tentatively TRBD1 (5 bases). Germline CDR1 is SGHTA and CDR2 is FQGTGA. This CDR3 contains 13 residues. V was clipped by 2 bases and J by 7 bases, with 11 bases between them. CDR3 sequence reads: CASSLDPQGTQYF. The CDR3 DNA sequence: TGTGCCAGCAGCTTAGACCCTCAGGGGACCCAGTACTTC.

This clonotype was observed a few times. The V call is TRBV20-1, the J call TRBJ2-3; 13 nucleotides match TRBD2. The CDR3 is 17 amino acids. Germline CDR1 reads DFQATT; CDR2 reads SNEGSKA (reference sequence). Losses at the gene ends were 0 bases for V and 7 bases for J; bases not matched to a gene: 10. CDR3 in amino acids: CSARDLWTSGRGNTQYF. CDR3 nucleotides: TGCAGTGCTAGAGATCTTTGGACTAGCGGGAGAGGCAATACGCAGTATTTT.

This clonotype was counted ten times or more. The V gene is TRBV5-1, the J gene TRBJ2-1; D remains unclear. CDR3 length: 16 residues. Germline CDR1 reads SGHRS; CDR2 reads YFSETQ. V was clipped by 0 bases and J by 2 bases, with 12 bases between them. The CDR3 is CASSLVQAGTYNEQFF. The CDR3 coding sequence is TGCGCCAGCAGCTTGGTGCAGGCAGGTACCTACAATGAGCAGTTCTTC.

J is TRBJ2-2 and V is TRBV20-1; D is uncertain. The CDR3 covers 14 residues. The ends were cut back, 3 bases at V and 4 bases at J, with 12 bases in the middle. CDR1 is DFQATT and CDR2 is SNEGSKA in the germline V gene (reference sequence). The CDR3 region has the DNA TGCAGTGCTAGGCAAAGGGTGTTCACCGGGGAGCTGTTTTTT. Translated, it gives CSARQRVFTGELFF.